What follows are 12 T cell receptor beta chains derived from one specimen sequenced in a study of cytomegalovirus exposure and HLA in healthy donors. PCR was performed using 60 Vbeta and 13 Jbeta primers. TCRdb's table, derived via immunoSEQ multiplex PCR, lists solely in-frame clones and lacks some. The repertoire has tens of thousands of clones, approximately 63% of them found once; the top ten carry 6% to 6.5%. Source material: PBMCs. These receptors were obtained from a woman younger than 45 in good health and CMV-seronegative.

This chain uses TRBV19 with TRBJ2-5; 12 bases agree with TRBD2. CDR3 length: 17 amino acids. The germline V gene has CDR1 LNHDA and CDR2 SQIVND (reference sequence). The ends lost 5 bases at V and 3 bases at J; junction bases unmatched: 10. CDR3 loop: CASSVSSGRAGEETQYF. CDR3 bases: TGTGCCAGTAGTGTCTCTAGCGGGAGGGCCGGGGAAGAGACCCAGTACTTC.

As for this clone: This sample also contains other DNA sequences that code for the same CDR3. This sequence joins TRBV28 and TRBJ1-5, with D unresolved. V lost 3 bases, J lost 6 bases, and 6 bases lay in between. This CDR3 has 12 amino acids. Germline assignment: CDR1 MDHEN and CDR2 SYDVKM. Here the CDR3 reads CASSFRGQPQHF. For the CDR3, the DNA is TGTGCCAGCAGTTTCCGGGGTCAGCCCCAGCATTTT.

In this sample, this clone turned up a few times. This sequence joins TRBV2 and TRBJ2-7, with 7 bases matching TRBD2. CDR3 length equals 12 residues. Germline assignment: CDR1 SNHLY and CDR2 FYNNEI. V was pared by 7 bases and J by 6 bases, with 6 bases of the junction left unmatched. This chain's CDR3 is CASMGGRGEQYF. The DNA of the CDR3 is TGTGCCAGCATGGGCGGGAGAGGCGAGCAGTACTTC.

This clone has more than one count but fewer than ten. V is TRBV5-8 and J is TRBJ1-4, with D hard to call. The germline CDR1 and CDR2 sequences are SGHTS and YDEGEE. V lost 4 bases, J lost 6 bases, and 13 bases lay in between. There are 14 residues in the CDR3. CDR3 bases: TGTGCCAGCAGCCTACAGTCTAACTATGAAAAACTGTTTTTT. Translating gives CASSLQSNYEKLFF.

The V gene is TRBV7-3, the J gene TRBJ2-7; TRBD2 aligns across 13 bases. The CDR3 has 17 residues. The junction had 2 bases not matched to a gene; V was cut back by 0 bases and J by 0 bases. Germline V gene sequence: CDR1 SGHTA, CDR2 FQGTGA. Here the CDR3 DNA reads TGTGCCAGCAGCTTAACGGGACTAGCGGGAACCTCCTACGAGCAGTACTTC. Translating gives CASSLTGLAGTSYEQYF.

The V call is TRBV2, the J call TRBJ2-2; TRBD1 matches 9 bases. The CDR3 totals 17 residues. The V and J ends lost 8 bases and 5 bases, in that order; junction bases with no gene match: 15. In germline, CDR1 is SNHLY, CDR2 FYNNEI. CDR3 in DNA: TGTGCCAGCCTTAGGGGACAGGGAGTATTTACGACCGGGGAGCTGTTTTTT. Protein sequence: CASLRGQGVFTTGELFF.

This sequence joins TRBV19 and TRBJ1-2; the match to TRBD1 covers 11 bases. Germline V gives CDR1 LNHDA, CDR2 SQIVND (reference sequence). The CDR3 runs to 14 residues. V was clipped by 7 bases and J by 6 bases; unmatched bases: 7. The DNA for the CDR3 is TGTGCCAGTACCCACCGGACAGGGGGCAATGGCTACACCTTC. Amino acids: CASTHRTGGNGYTF.

The genes are TRBV2 and TRBJ2-5; 12 positions match TRBD2. The CDR3 sequence is 16 residues long. The germline gives CDR1 SNHLY, CDR2 FYNNEI. The ends lost 4 bases at V and 5 bases at J; junction bases unmatched: 8. CDR3 DNA sequence: TGTGCCAGCAGTGGACTAGCGGGAGCCACAGGGGAGACCCAGTACTTC. Its translation: CASSGLAGATGETQYF.

The chain has TRBV11-2 and TRBJ2-7; possible D gene TRBD1, 6 bases. V was cut by 5 bases and J by 3 bases, with 14 bases left in between. There are 14 residues in the CDR3. From germline, CDR1 is SGHAT and CDR2 FQNNGV. The CDR3 sequence: CASSPYRAYYEQYF. The CDR3 DNA reads as TGTGCCAGCAGCCCCTACAGGGCCTACTACGAGCAGTACTTC.

This chain uses TRBV15 with TRBJ2-1, with 11 bases matching TRBD2. This CDR3 has 19 amino acids. Germline CDR1 and CDR2: LNHNV and YYDKDF (reference sequence). With 0 bases clipped from V and 1 base from J, the junction kept 8 bases outside the gene matches. CDR3 loop: CATSRDWLAGGRSYNEQFF. CDR3 nucleotide sequence: TGTGCCACCAGCAGAGATTGGCTAGCGGGGGGTCGGTCCTACAATGAGCAGTTCTTC.

The V call is TRBV2, the J call TRBJ2-4; the D gene is possibly TRBD2 (6 bases). The CDR3 contains 13 residues. Germline values: CDR1 SNHLY, CDR2 FYNNEI. The V end lost 5 bases, the J end lost 3 bases, and 8 bases lay between the germline ends. The CDR3 here is CASSNSGKNIQYF. CDR3 in DNA: TGTGCCAGCAGTAATAGCGGCAAAAACATTCAGTACTTC. Using reference TRBV2 and TRBJ2-4 for the parts outside the CDR3, the full variable domain is EPEVTQTPSHQVTQMGQEVILRCVPISNHLYFYWYRQILGQKVEFLVSFYNNEISEKSEIFDDQFSVERPDGSNFTLKIRSTKLEDSAMYFCASSNSGKNIQYFGAGTRLSVL.

This clone was seen once. The gene calls are TRBV18 and TRBJ2-7; 9 bases line up with TRBD1. In germline, CDR1 is KGHSH, CDR2 LQKENI. The CDR3 is made up of 15 amino acids. Trimming cost V 3 bases and J 1 base; bases outside gene matches: 4. CDR3 region: CASSPPGTGSYEQYF. The CDR3 nucleotides read TGTGCCAGCTCACCTCCCGGGACAGGGTCCTACGAGCAGTACTTC.